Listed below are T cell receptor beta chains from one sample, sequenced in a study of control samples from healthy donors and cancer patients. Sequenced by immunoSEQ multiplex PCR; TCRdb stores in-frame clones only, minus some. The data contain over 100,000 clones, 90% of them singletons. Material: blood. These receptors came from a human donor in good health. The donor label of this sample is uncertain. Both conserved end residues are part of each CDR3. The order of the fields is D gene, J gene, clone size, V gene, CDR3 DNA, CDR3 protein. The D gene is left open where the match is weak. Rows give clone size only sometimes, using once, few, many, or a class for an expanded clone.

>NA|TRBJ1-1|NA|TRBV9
TGTGCCAGCGGGCAGGGTACGAACACTGAAGCTTTCTTT
CASGQGTNTEAFF
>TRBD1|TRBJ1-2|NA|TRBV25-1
TGTGCCAGCAGTGAAAGCTACAGGGGCGCCCCCGGGGAAAATGGCTACACCTTC
CASSESYRGAPGENGYTF
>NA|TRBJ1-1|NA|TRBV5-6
TGTGCCAGCAGCTCAGGGAGCCCCAGAGAAGGAGCTTTCTTT
CASSSGSPREGAFF
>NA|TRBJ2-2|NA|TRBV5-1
TGCGCCAGCAGCTTGGGCGGTGGGGCGCGTAACACCGGGGAGCTGTTTTTT
CASSLGGGARNTGELFF
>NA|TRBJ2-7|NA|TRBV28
TGTGCCAGCAGTTTTTTCGACAGGAAATACGAGCAGTACTTC
CASSFFDRKYEQYF
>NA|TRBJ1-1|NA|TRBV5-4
TGTGCCAGCAGCTCCCAAGGGACGGACACTGAAGCTTTCTTT
CASSSQGTDTEAFF
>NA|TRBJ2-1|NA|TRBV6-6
TGTGCCAGCAGTTACTCGACCATCCCCTCCTACAATGAGCAGTTCTTC
CASSYSTIPSYNEQFF
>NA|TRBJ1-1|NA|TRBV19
TGTGCCAGTAGTATATCCGGGCCCCACACTGAAGCTTTCTTT
CASSISGPHTEAFF
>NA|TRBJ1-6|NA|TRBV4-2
TGTGCCAGCAGCCAAGCCAACACTAGGACGGATTATAATTCACCCCTCCACTTT
CASSQANTRTDYNSPLHF
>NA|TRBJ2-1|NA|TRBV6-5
TGTGCCAGCCACGCGAGGAGTAACTCCTACAATGAGCAGTTCTTC
CASHARSNSYNEQFF
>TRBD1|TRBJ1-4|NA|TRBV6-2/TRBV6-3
TGTGCCAGCAGTTACTCGGGTGACAGGGCCGGAAAACTGTTTTTT
CASSYSGDRAGKLFF
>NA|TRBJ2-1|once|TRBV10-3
TGTGCCATCAGTGAGTCAATTAAGAAGTACAGAGACAATGAGCAGTTCTTC
CAISESIKKYRDNEQFF
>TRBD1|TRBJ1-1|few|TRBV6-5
TGTGCCAGCAGTTACGACAGGGGTATGTCTGAAGCTTTCTTT
CASSYDRGMSEAFF
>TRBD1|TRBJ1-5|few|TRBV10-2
TGCGCCAGCAGTCCCGACAGGGGCTTGAGTCAGCCCCAGCATTTT
CASSPDRGLSQPQHF
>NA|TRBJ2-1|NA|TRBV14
TGTGCCAGCAGCCAAGTCGAGGGCTTTAGCGTCGGGAATGAGCAGTTCTTC
CASSQVEGFSVGNEQFF
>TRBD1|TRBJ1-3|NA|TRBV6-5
TGTGCCAGCAGAGGACAGGGGAGGGGAAACACCATATATTTT
CASRGQGRGNTIYF
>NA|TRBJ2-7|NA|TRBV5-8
TGTGCCAGCAGCCAGCCCAAGCTAGCCAGGGCGAGGAACGAGCAGTACTTC
CASSQPKLARARNEQYF
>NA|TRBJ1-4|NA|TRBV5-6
TGTGCCAGCAGCTTGGACCAGGGCGGTAATGAAAAACTGTTTTTT
CASSLDQGGNEKLFF
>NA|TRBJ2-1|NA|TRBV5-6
TGTGCCAGCAGCTTGTTAGGCGCTCTTGGGGTCAATGAGCAGTTCTTC
CASSLLGALGVNEQFF
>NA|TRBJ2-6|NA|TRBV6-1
TGTGCCAGCAGTGAGGGTGTCAGGTTCTCTGGGGCCAACGTCCTGACTTTC
CASSEGVRFSGANVLTF
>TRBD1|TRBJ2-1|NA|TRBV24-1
TGTGCCACCAGTGATGCAGGACAGGGGATCGGTGAGCAGTTCTTC
CATSDAGQGIGEQFF
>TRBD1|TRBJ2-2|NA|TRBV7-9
TGTGCCAGCAGCTTGGGACAGGGGAGCACCGGGGAGCTGTTTTTT
CASSLGQGSTGELFF
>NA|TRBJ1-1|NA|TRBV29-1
TGCAGCGTGAAACAGGGCCCGGACACTGAAGCTTTCTTT
CSVKQGPDTEAFF
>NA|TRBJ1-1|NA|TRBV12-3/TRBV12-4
TGTGCCAGCAGTTTTGTGGACACTGAAGCTTTCTTT
CASSFVDTEAFF
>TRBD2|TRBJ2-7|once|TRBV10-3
TGTGCCATCAGTGAGCCTGGGGAGCGGGGGGCCCCATCCTACGAGCAGTACTTC
CAISEPGERGAPSYEQYF
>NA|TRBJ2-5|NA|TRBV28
TGTGCCAGCGCCACCGGAGGCCCCCAAGAGACCCAGTACTTC
CASATGGPQETQYF
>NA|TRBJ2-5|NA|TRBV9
TGTGCCAGCAGCCCGGGGGGCTGGGCTGAAGAGACCCAGTACTTC
CASSPGGWAEETQYF
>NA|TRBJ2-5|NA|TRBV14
TGTGCCAGCAGCCGACATCTAGGAGGAGAGACCCAGTACTTC
CASSRHLGGETQYF